This TCR beta chain was sequenced during a study of blood T cell repertoires in COVID-19. Overall study: Donors in the United States, Italy and Spain gave samples during acute or convalescent COVID-19. In each case, the material was cDNA or gDNA derived from T cells, B-cell-depleted T cells, or PBMCs.

The V segment lost 2 bases and the J segment 7 bases; nucleotides outside the gene matches: 13. Germline V lookup: CDR1 SGHTA, CDR2 FQGNSA. The CDR3 runs to 17 residues. Authors' data handling: Amplification from reference gene primers served as the basis for estimated nucleated cell counts. Libraries were prepared by immunoSEQ multiplex PCR; TCRdb keeps only in-frame clonotypes and omits some of them. V and J calls and clone size are given by that table; D and trimming were obtained from the DNA. The repertoire holds 20,000 to 25,000 clones, about nine tenths seen once, with 15% to 20% in the top ten.

Sequencing was carried out using peripheral blood. The clonotype comes from a human donor in a cohort sampled during active COVID-19. This chain connects TRBV7-2 to TRBJ2-1, with 8 bases fitting TRBD2. The CDR3 sequence is CASSLILLSGGPNEQFF. CDR3 coding DNA: TGTGCCAGCAGCTTAATTCTGCTGAGCGGGGGCCCAAATGAGCAGTTCTTC.